This T cell receptor beta chain was retrieved from a study of CD8 T cells in Susac syndrome. Findings and caveats of the study: An acknowledgment was made by the study that its TCR sequencing and HLA analysis involved relatively few individuals.

As concerns this clonotype: Antigen: not known.

The sequenced target, TCR beta, came from blood CD8+ and CD4+ T cells. TEMRA cells were FACS-enriched, with CD8+ and CD4+ T cells isolated negatively. CDR3 length equals 13 residues. The V gene lost 0 bases and the J gene lost 4 bases, with 7 bases spanning the gap. In germline, CDR1 is SGHRS, CDR2 YFSETQ. Random hexamers were used to reverse transcribe an amount of roughly 0.5 to 1 ug RNA. Amplification of TCR beta CDR3 across 54 Vbeta and 13 Jbeta was performed with immunoSEQ multiplex PCR. TCRdb re-called the immunoSEQ multiplex PCR reads through MiXCR, storing one row per CDR3 protein. The sample comprises some 70,000 distinct CDR3 sequences, around 95% of which are singletons, and under 0.6% rests with the top ten.

This chain connects TRBV5-1 to TRBJ1-2; D remains unclear. The material sequenced was CD8+ T cells from PBMCs. The clonotype originates from a human donor with multiple sclerosis. The CDR3 DNA sequence: TGCGCCAGCAGCTTGGAACTGATCTATGGCTACACCTTC. It codes for CASSLELIYGYTF.